This TCR beta chain was observed in a study of glioma-infiltrating T cells (TCRdb year 2016). Study-level background: The study sequenced TCR alpha- and beta-chain repertoires from glioma tissue, from non-neoplastic brain tissue and from matched peripheral blood mononuclear cells. Three low-grade glioma patients, several primary glioblastoma patients and three non-glioma patients contributing non-neoplastic brain tissue were included in the paired cohort. Each tissue-infiltrating repertoire was compared with the same patient's peripheral blood repertoire to measure divergence between tissue and blood T-cell populations.

Of note for this clonotype: The specificity of this receptor is unknown. Given a much more abundant clone one base away, this may be a read error.

Study-wide conclusions, independent of this receptor: In non-neoplastic patients, VJ-independent divergence between tissue and blood fell below expectation, whereas in all gliomas, and especially in low-grade gliomas, the divergence rose above expectation. Tissue and blood shared very few CDR3 sequences, a result attributed to high CDR3 diversity and limited sampling. Group comparisons were based on small numbers of patients: three non-neoplastic, three low-grade glioma and eight glioblastoma patients.

The iRepertoire nested amplicon-rescue multiplex PCR (arm-PCR) platform was used to amplify TCR alpha and beta CDR3 regions from RNA. One-step reverse transcription and amplification used roughly 95-450 ng of tissue mRNA or PBMC total RNA as input. After bead purification, a secondary multiplex PCR added Illumina adapters, and libraries were gel-purified between 200 and 400 bp. Libraries carried internal 6-nucleotide barcodes used for demultiplexing. Sequencing of the libraries was done on an Illumina MiSeq using 2x220 or 2x250 nucleotide paired-end reads. For the original study's pipeline: Paired reads were merged using FLASH 1.2.11 and aligned with BWA-MEM to the GRCh37 human genome, and TRA and TRB reads were then extracted. V and J assignment used an IMGT-derived reference of cassette sequences and CDR3 motifs that included pseudogenes. Reads were translated in three frames, and productive CDR3s were defined by a C…FGXG motif without stop codons. Clonotypes were defined as unique combinations of V-J cassette pair and CDR3 amino acid sequence. Reads were filtered by Hamming distance, thresholded by each sample's sequence error rate in mapped regions. The public sequencing data were trimmed at Q25 with fastp and processed into clonotypes with MiXCR by TCRdb, which kept only in-frame beta chains. Every CDR3 protein is listed once, alongside the most common genes and DNA of its rows. V and J calls and clone size were set by TCRdb, not the authors. The sample includes more than 95,000 distinct CDR3 sequences, with about 30% observed a single time. The ten most abundant clones make up roughly 45% of the sample.

The source of this sequence is a human donor with low-grade glioma or glioblastoma, undergoing nonglioma brain surgery, or in good health (not recorded which). Sequencing was done on a sample of glioma tissue, nonneoplastic brain tissue, or PBMCs (not recorded which).

The DNA sequence is given as TGTGCCAGCGGATACAACGAAGGCACAGATACGCAGTATTTT. The resulting protein is CASGYNEGTDTQYF. The V gene is TRBV2 and the J gene is TRBJ2-3; no D gene is confidently identified. The junction carries 13 bases between V and J, which are trimmed by 8 bases and 1 base respectively. Reading the germline V gene gives CDR1 SNHLY and CDR2 FYNNEI. The CDR3 covers 14 residues, taking in both the cysteine and the phenylalanine. Here the CDR3 DNA is all that survives: 42 bases in frame from base 1.